At least ten counts were recorded for the clone carrying this TCR beta chain. The germline V gene encodes CDR1 SGHTA and CDR2 FQGNSA. Trimming took off 1 base at V and 8 bases at J, with 8 bases between the two ends. The CDR3 sequence is 12 residues long. The record originates from a study of regulatory T cells in long-lasting Graves disease. CDR3-region Arm-PCR and iRepertoire HTBI primers produced the TCR beta libraries. TCRdb redid the calling of the multiplex PCR reads with MiXCR, one entry per CDR3 protein. The sample has 200,000 to 250,000 distinct CDR3 sequences, 20% seen once. Time point specified: newly diagnosed GD, antithyroid drugs for less than 3 months. PBMC-derived RNA was used for the TCR library. Patient provenance is recorded as an endocrinology department in Xi'an, China.

The chain carries TRBV7-2 and TRBJ1-2; D is possibly TRBD1 (6 bases). The source material was peripheral blood mononuclear cells (PBMCs), sampled at new diagnosis, from a patient treated with antithyroid drugs. The TCR sequence derives from a female donor with Graves disease. The CDR3 sequence: CASSLEGVGYTF. Here the CDR3 DNA reads TGTGCCAGCAGCTTAGAGGGGGTCGGCTACACCTTC.